This T cell receptor (beta chain) was sequenced in a study of monozygotic twins with inflammatory bowel disease. The CDR3 is made up of 15 amino acids. Germline V gene sequence: CDR1 SGHRS, CDR2 YFSETQ. TCRdb re-called the 5' RACE reads and gives one entry per CDR3 protein, without DNA. In all, the sample yields around 450,000 distinct CDR3 sequences. The chain carries TRBV5-1 and TRBJ1-1. The sequence derives from a human donor with ulcerative colitis or Crohn's disease, or a healthy co-twin of an affected twin (not recorded which). The specimen sequenced was blood. CDR3: CASSLSPSGNTEAFF.